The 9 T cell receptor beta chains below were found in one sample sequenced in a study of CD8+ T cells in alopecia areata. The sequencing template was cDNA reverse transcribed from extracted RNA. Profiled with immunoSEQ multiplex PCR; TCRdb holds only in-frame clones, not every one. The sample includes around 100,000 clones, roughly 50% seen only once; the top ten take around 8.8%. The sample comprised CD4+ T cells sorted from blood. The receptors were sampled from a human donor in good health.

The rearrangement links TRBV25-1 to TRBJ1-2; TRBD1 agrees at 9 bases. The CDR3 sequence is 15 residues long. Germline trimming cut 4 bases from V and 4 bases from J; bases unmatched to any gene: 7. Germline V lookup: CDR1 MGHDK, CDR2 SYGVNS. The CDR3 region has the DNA TGTGCCAGCAGTGCGGACAGGGGCGAGGTCTATGGCTACACCTTC. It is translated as CASSADRGEVYGYTF.

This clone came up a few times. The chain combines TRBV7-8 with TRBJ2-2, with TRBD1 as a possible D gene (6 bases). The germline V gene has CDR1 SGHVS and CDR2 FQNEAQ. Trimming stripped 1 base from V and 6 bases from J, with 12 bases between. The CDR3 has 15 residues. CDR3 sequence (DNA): TGTGCCAGCAGCTTAGTTACAGGGATGGCCGGGGAGCTGTTTTTT. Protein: CASSLVTGMAGELFF.

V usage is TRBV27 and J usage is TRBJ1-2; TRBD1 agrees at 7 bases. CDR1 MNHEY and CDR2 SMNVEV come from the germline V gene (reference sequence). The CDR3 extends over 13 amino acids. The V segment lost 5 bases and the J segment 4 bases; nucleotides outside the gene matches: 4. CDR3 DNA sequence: TGTGCCAGCAGTACCCGGGACAGCTATGGCTACACCTTC. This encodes CASSTRDSYGYTF.

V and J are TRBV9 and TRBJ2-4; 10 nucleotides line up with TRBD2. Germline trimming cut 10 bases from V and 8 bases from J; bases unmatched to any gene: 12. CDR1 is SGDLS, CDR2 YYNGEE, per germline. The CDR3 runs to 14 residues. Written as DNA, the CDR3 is TGTGCCTCCTCGAGCGGGGGGGCAGGAGACATTCAGTACTTC. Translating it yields CASSSGGAGDIQYF.

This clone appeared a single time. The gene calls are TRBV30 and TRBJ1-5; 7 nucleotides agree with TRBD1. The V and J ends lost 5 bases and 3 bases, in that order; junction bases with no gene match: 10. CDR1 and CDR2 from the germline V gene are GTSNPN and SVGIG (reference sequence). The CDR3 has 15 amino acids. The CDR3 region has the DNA TGTGCCTGGGCCCCGGGACAGAAAAACAATCAGCCCCAGCATTTT. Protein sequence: CAWAPGQKNNQPQHF.

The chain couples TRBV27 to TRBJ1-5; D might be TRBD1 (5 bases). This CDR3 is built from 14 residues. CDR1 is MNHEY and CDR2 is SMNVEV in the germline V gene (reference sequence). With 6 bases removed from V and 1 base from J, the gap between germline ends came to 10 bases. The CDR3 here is CASRRDGSNQPQHF. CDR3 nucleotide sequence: TGTGCCAGCAGAAGGGACGGCAGCAATCAGCCCCAGCATTTT.

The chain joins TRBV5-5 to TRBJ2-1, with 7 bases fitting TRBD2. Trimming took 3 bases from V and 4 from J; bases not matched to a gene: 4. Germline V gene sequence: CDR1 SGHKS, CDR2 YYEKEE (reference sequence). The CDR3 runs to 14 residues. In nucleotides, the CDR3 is TGTGCCAGCAGCTCTGTTAGCGGGTACAATGAGCAGTTCTTC. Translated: CASSSVSGYNEQFF. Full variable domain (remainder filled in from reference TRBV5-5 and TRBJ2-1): DAGVTQSPTHLIKTRGQQVTLRCSPISGHKSVSWYQQVLGQGPQFIFQYYEKEERGRGNFPDRFSARQFPNYSSELNVNALLLGDSALYLCASSSVSGYNEQFFGPGTRLTVL.

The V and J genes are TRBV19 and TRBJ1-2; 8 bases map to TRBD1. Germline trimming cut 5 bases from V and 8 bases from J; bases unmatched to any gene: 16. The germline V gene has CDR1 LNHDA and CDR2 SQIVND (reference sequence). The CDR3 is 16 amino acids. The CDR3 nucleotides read TGTGCCAGTAGTGCCGTTGCGGGGACAGGTCTGAGCGGCTACACCTTC. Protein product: CASSAVAGTGLSGYTF.

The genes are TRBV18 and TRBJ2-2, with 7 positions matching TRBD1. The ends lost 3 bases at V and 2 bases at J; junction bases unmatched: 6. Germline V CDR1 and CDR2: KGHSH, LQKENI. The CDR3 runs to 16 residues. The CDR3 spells CASSPHGTANTGELFF. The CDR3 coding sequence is TGTGCCAGCTCACCCCACGGGACAGCTAACACCGGGGAGCTGTTTTTT.